What follows are 29 T cell receptor beta chains derived from one specimen sequenced in a study of cytomegalovirus exposure and HLA in healthy donors. In the PCR, 60 Vbeta and 13 Jbeta primers were used. Profiled with immunoSEQ multiplex PCR; TCRdb holds only in-frame clones, not every one. The sample holds approximately 150,000 clones; approximately 88% are singletons and the top ten take 0.75% to 0.95%. The sequenced sample was PBMCs. These TCRs come from a woman in her twenties or thirties in good health and CMV-seronegative.

The chain recombines TRBV4-3 with TRBJ2-5; 7 bases line up with TRBD2. The DNA end is a closer match to TRBJ2-7, so the J assignment may be wrong. Germline-derived CDR1 and CDR2 are LGHNA and YSLEER. The CDR3 loop spans 16 amino acids. CDR3 sequence (DNA): TGCGCCAGCAGCCAAGAACCCGGGACTACCTTCTACGAGCAGTACTTC. This gives the protein CASSQEPGTTFYEQYF.

This chain links TRBV7-9 with TRBJ1-1; 7 bases are shared with TRBD1. This CDR3 contains 12 residues. Unmatched junction bases numbered 8, after V lost 5 bases and J lost 11 bases. The germline CDR1 and CDR2 sequences are SEHNR and FQNEAQ (reference sequence). CDR3 coding DNA: TGTGCCAGCAGCCAGGGGGGCCCTCGCGCTTTCTTT. It specifies CASSQGGPRAFF.

For the CDR3, the DNA is TGTGCCAGCAGCTCTACGGTTAGCTCTGGGGCCAACGTCCTGACTTTC. Translation gives CASSSTVSSGANVLTF. The chain joins TRBV5-8 to TRBJ2-6; D call uncertain. Trimming took off 3 bases at V and 0 bases at J, with 10 bases between the two ends. Germline loops: CDR1 SGHTS, CDR2 YDEGEE. The CDR3 sequence is 16 residues long. Drawing the rest from reference TRBV5-8 and TRBJ2-6, the complete variable domain is EAGVTQSPTHLIKTRGQQATLRCSPISGHTSVYWYQQALGLGLQFLLWYDEGEERNRGNFPPRFSGRQFPNYSSELNVNALELEDSALYLCASSSTVSSGANVLTFGAGSRLTVL.

This rearrangement joins TRBV27 to TRBJ2-5; TRBD1 matches at 10 bases. Germline assignment: CDR1 MNHEY and CDR2 SMNVEV (reference sequence). The junction had 9 bases not matched to a gene; V was cut back by 6 bases and J by 5 bases. The CDR3 is 15 amino acids. Here the CDR3 reads CASRRVDRGRETQYF. The DNA of the CDR3 is TGTGCCAGCAGGCGAGTTGACAGGGGGCGGGAGACCCAGTACTTC.

V is TRBV6-1 and J is TRBJ1-5; unclear D gene. Trimming removed 9 bases from V and 4 bases from J, with 13 bases in between. Looked up from germline, CDR1 is MNHNS and CDR2 is SASEGT. CDR3 length: 13 amino acids. The CDR3 nucleotides read TGTGCCAGTCAGGAGGGATCGAATCAGCCCCAGCATTTT. Protein sequence: CASQEGSNQPQHF.

This chain uses TRBV28 with TRBJ2-7; TRBD1 matches at 9 bases. CDR3 size: 16 residues. Losses at the gene ends were 4 bases for V and 9 bases for J; bases not matched to a gene: 16. From germline, CDR1 is MDHEN and CDR2 SYDVKM. The CDR3 sequence: CASSSQGGTGYQGQYF. DNA for the CDR3: TGTGCCAGCAGTTCCCAGGGGGGGACAGGGTATCAGGGGCAGTACTTC. Drawing the rest from reference TRBV28 and TRBJ2-7, the complete variable domain is DVKVTQSSRYLVKRTGEKVFLECVQDMDHENMFWYRQDPGLGLRLIYFSYDVKMKEKGDIPEGYSVSREKKERFSLILESASTNQTSMYLCASSSQGGTGYQGQYFGPGTRLTVT.

The genes are TRBV6-1 and TRBJ2-5; 10 bases map to TRBD1. The J call is doubtful: the DNA matches TRBJ2-7 better. CDR3 length: 15 residues. CDR1 is MNHNS and CDR2 is SASEGT in the germline V gene. The CDR3 region is CASSGTGTGEREQYF. The CDR3 region has the DNA TGTGCCAGCAGTGGTACCGGGACAGGGGAGCGCGAGCAGTACTTC.

The chain uses TRBV7-8 and TRBJ2-7; 9 nucleotides match TRBD2. CDR3 size: 15 residues. Trimming cost V 4 bases and J 2 bases; bases outside gene matches: 6. Germline values: CDR1 SGHVS, CDR2 FQNEAQ. CDR3 amino acids: CASSSGAGGTYEQYF. The CDR3 DNA reads as TGTGCCAGCAGCTCCGGAGCGGGGGGCACCTACGAGCAGTACTTC.

J is TRBJ2-7 and V is TRBV27, with 12 bases matching TRBD2. V lost 5 bases, J lost 5 bases, and 10 bases stayed unmatched. The germline gives CDR1 MNHEY, CDR2 SMNVEV (reference sequence). The CDR3 extends over 16 amino acids. The CDR3 sequence: CASSAPQTSGRHEQYF. The DNA for the CDR3 is TGTGCCAGCAGTGCCCCCCAAACTAGCGGGAGGCACGAGCAGTACTTC.

The J gene is TRBJ1-6, the V gene TRBV10-1; unclear D gene. V was clipped by 6 bases and J by 8 bases, with 11 bases between them. CDR3 length equals 13 residues. Germline V lookup: CDR1 WNHNN, CDR2 SYGVQD (reference sequence). The CDR3 here is CASSPSPDSPLHF. The CDR3 DNA is TGCGCCAGCAGCCCCTCCCCGGATTCACCCCTCCACTTT.

The CDR3 here is CASSPQGPLTLYEQYF. The DNA for the CDR3 is TGTGCCAGCAGCCCACAGGGACCCCTCACTCTCTACGAGCAGTACTTC. The chain employs TRBV7-9 and TRBJ2-7, with a weak D call TRBD1 (6 bases). Germline loops: CDR1 SEHNR, CDR2 FQNEAQ (reference sequence). The CDR3 has 16 residues. V was pared by 5 bases and J by 3 bases, with 20 bases between.

This sequence joins TRBV5-1 and TRBJ1-1, with 7 bases identical to TRBD1. CDR3 length equals 16 residues. V lost 4 bases to trimming and J lost 2 bases; unmatched junction nucleotides: 11. Germline V CDR1 and CDR2: SGHRS, YFSETQ. The CDR3 DNA reads TGCGCCAGCAGCCTGGAATTGGGACAGCTAAACACTGAAGCTTTCTTT. Residues: CASSLELGQLNTEAFF. The whole variable domain, filled in from reference TRBV5-1 and TRBJ1-1, reads KAGVTQTPRYLIKTRGQQVTLSCSPISGHRSVSWYQQTPGQGLQFLFEYFSETQRNKGNFPGRFSGRQFSNSRSEMNVSTLELGDSALYLCASSLELGQLNTEAFFGQGTRLTVV.

In DNA, the CDR3 is TGCAGTGCTAGAGGAGGGAACGAGCAGTACTTC. Translating gives CSARGGNEQYF. The V call is TRBV20-1, the J call TRBJ2-7; the D gene is possibly TRBD2 (5 bases). V lost 1 base to trimming and J lost 5 bases, with 6 bases between them. CDR3 length equals 11 residues. Germline-derived CDR1 and CDR2 are DFQATT and SNEGSKA (reference sequence).

The chain employs TRBV9 and TRBJ2-2, with a possible D match to TRBD2 (5 bases). Germline V lookup: CDR1 SGDLS, CDR2 YYNGEE. Trimming removed 0 bases from V and 2 bases from J, with 11 bases in between. CDR3 length: 16 residues. CDR3 bases: TGTGCCAGCAGCGTAGGAGGGTATGTTAACACCGGGGAGCTGTTTTTT. Translation gives CASSVGGYVNTGELFF.

The CDR3 region has the DNA TGTGCCAGCAGCTCGTCGGGACAGAGCTATGGCTACACCTTC. This gives the protein CASSSSGQSYGYTF. The V and J genes are TRBV7-2 and TRBJ1-2; 7 bases agree with TRBD1. Germline V gene sequence: CDR1 SGHTA, CDR2 FQGNSA. V was pared by 4 bases and J by 4 bases, with 6 bases of the junction left unmatched. The CDR3 extends over 14 amino acids.

V and J are TRBV6-1 and TRBJ2-7; a weak D match, TRBD2 (6 bases). This CDR3 spans 15 amino acids. Deletions cut 1 base from V and 1 base from J, with 11 bases between. Germline lookup yields CDR1 MNHNS and CDR2 SASEGT. CDR3 sequence (DNA): TGTGCCAGCAGTGAAGTCGGGGGAACGTCCTACGAGCAGTACTTC. This encodes CASSEVGGTSYEQYF.

The chain carries TRBV4-1 and TRBJ1-2; D is unresolved. CDR3 size: 16 residues. Between the trimmed V and J ends, which lost 8 bases and 4 bases, there was a span of 23 bases. The germline gives CDR1 MGHRA, CDR2 YSYEKL. The CDR3 sequence: CASAVVSGVPTYGYTF. CDR3 nucleotide sequence: TGCGCCAGCGCTGTAGTGAGCGGAGTACCGACCTATGGCTACACCTTC.

The rearrangement links TRBV7-2 to TRBJ2-2; D perhaps matches TRBD2 (5 bases). Germline V gives CDR1 SGHTA, CDR2 FQGNSA. V was cut by 4 bases and J by 9 bases, with 12 bases left in between. This CDR3 is built from 13 residues. The CDR3 coding sequence is TGTGCCAGCAGCTCCTCCGGGGTTCGGGAGCTGTTTTTT. Its translation: CASSSSGVRELFF.

A word on this clone: Distinct nucleotide sequences in the sample also encode this CDR3. This chain joins TRBV6-4 and TRBJ1-1; D gene uncertain. This CDR3 region has 13 residues. CDR1 is MRHNA and CDR2 is SNTAGT in the germline V gene. Trimming removed 3 bases from V and 4 bases from J, with 9 bases in between. This CDR3 reads CASSDRTGTEAFF. CDR3 in DNA: TGTGCCAGCAGTGATCGGACTGGCACTGAAGCTTTCTTT.

This clone was found a few times. This chain links TRBV7-9 with TRBJ1-1; TRBD1 is a possible D gene (6 bases). Trimming stripped 5 bases from V and 4 bases from J, with 11 bases between. The CDR3 has 13 residues. Looked up from germline, CDR1 is SEHNR and CDR2 is FQNEAQ (reference sequence). The CDR3 bases are TGTGCCAGCAGCCCTGGGACAACCACTGAAGCTTTCTTT. Residues: CASSPGTTTEAFF.

The chain carries TRBV28 and TRBJ1-1; D is unclear. The CDR3 consists of 13 residues. Trimming stripped 8 bases from V and 0 bases from J, with 10 bases between. Looked up from germline, CDR1 is MDHEN and CDR2 is SYDVKM. CDR3 in DNA: TGTGCCAGCGCCCTTGGCATGAACACTGAAGCTTTCTTT. Translation: CASALGMNTEAFF.

A note on this clone: At the DNA level, this CDR3 is encoded by other sequences in the same sample as well. The V and J genes are TRBV27 and TRBJ2-3; TRBD2 matches 9 bases. CDR3 length equals 19 residues. V was pared by 1 base and J by 5 bases, with 16 bases of the junction left unmatched. From germline, CDR1 is MNHEY and CDR2 SMNVEV (reference sequence). The CDR3 loop reads CASSLYPPGLAGRIDTQYF. The CDR3 nucleotides read TGTGCCAGCAGTTTATACCCCCCAGGGCTAGCGGGGAGGATAGATACGCAGTATTTT.

The V gene is TRBV11-2, the J gene TRBJ1-1, with a tentative D call TRBD1 (6 bases). Germline V gene sequence: CDR1 SGHAT, CDR2 FQNNGV. This CDR3 is built from 13 residues. The V and J ends lost 10 bases and 0 bases respectively, with 12 bases between them. CDR3: CATRGGMNTEAFF. The CDR3 DNA reads TGTGCCACAAGGGGGGGGATGAACACTGAAGCTTTCTTT.

The chain carries TRBV7-9 and TRBJ1-1; D not resolved. This CDR3 has 15 amino acids. The germline V gene encodes CDR1 SEHNR and CDR2 FQNEAQ (reference sequence). The ends were cut back, 1 base at V and 4 bases at J, with 13 bases in the middle. CDR3 amino acids: CASSLGLAVGTEAFF. CDR3 DNA: TGTGCCAGCAGCTTAGGGCTGGCGGTGGGCACTGAAGCTTTCTTT.

This chain connects TRBV9 to TRBJ2-7, with 9 nucleotides matching TRBD1. The ends lost 4 bases at V and 3 bases at J; junction bases unmatched: 8. This CDR3 region has 15 residues. The germline V gene encodes CDR1 SGDLS and CDR2 YYNGEE. CDR3 sequence reads: CASSIGTGSYYEQYF. CDR3 bases: TGTGCCAGCAGCATCGGGACAGGGTCTTACTACGAGCAGTACTTC.

The chain employs TRBV20-1 and TRBJ1-4, with D possibly TRBD1 on 5 matching bases. The CDR3 is 11 amino acids. Between the trimmed V and J ends, which lost 1 base and 8 bases, there was a span of 5 bases. The germline V gene encodes CDR1 DFQATT and CDR2 SNEGSKA (reference sequence). CDR3 bases: TGCAGTGCTAGAGCAGGGGAAAAACTGTTTTTT. Its translation: CSARAGEKLFF.

Comments on this clone: Other DNA sequences of this sample code for an identical CDR3. J is TRBJ2-2 and V is TRBV9; 10 bases fit TRBD2. CDR1 and CDR2 (germline): SGDLS, YYNGEE. CDR3 length: 15 amino acids. Losses at the gene ends were 1 base for V and 5 bases for J; bases not matched to a gene: 2. DNA of the CDR3: TGTGCCAGCAGCGTACTAGCGGGAGCAACCGGGGAGCTGTTTTTT. Amino acids: CASSVLAGATGELFF.

The chain joins TRBV5-1 to TRBJ1-4; TRBD1 matches at 8 bases. The germline CDR1 and CDR2 sequences are SGHRS and YFSETQ. The CDR3 runs to 14 residues. The V and J ends lost 4 bases and 10 bases, in that order; junction bases with no gene match: 9. CDR3 nucleotide sequence: TGCGCCAGCAGCCCAGGGGGCCGAATTGTAAAACTGTTTTTT. This encodes CASSPGGRIVKLFF.

The chain has TRBV9 and TRBJ2-2; 7 nucleotides align to TRBD2. This CDR3 has 14 residues. Germline CDR1 reads SGDLS; CDR2 reads YYNGEE. J was trimmed by 7 bases and V by 0 bases; bases with no gene match: 3. This CDR3 is CASSVVGGIGELFF. The CDR3 nucleotides are TGTGCCAGCAGCGTAGTGGGAGGGATCGGGGAGCTGTTTTTT.